Presented here are 32 T cell receptor beta chains from one specimen sequenced in a study of shared T cell receptors in the human thymus. Some clones are missing from TCRdb's copy, which holds only in-frame ones; the method was immunoSEQ multiplex PCR. The data show 640,000 or so clones, around 87% seen once. The same specimen was also included in a second study, on human thymus T cells.

The sample consisted of thymocytes. Source of these receptors: a boy younger than two with a congenital heart defect.

The chain uses TRBV7-9 and TRBJ2-2; D may be TRBD1 (6 bases). V lost 1 base and J lost 2, with 14 bases in between. Germline CDR1 and CDR2: SEHNR and FQNEAQ (reference sequence). CDR3 length: 17 amino acids. CDR3 sequence (DNA): TGTGCCAGCAGCTTAGTGTCGTTAGGGGGAAACACCGGGGAGCTGTTTTTT. This gives the protein CASSLVSLGGNTGELFF. The whole variable domain, filled in from reference TRBV7-9 and TRBJ2-2, reads DTGVSQNPRHKITKRGQNVTFRCDPISEHNRLYWYRQTLGQGPEFLTYFQNEAQLEKSRLLSDRFSAERPKGSFSTLEIQRTEQGDSAMYLCASSLVSLGGNTGELFFGEGSRLTVL.

V gene TRBV19 combines with J gene TRBJ1-5; tentatively, D is TRBD1 (5 bases). Trimming removed 0 bases from V and 5 bases from J, with 14 bases in between. Per the germline V gene, CDR1 is LNHDA and CDR2 is SQIVND (reference sequence). This CDR3 comprises 16 residues. CDR3 coding DNA: TGTGCCAGTAGTATAGATTTGGCGAAGGGGTATCAGCCCCAGCATTTT. It yields the protein CASSIDLAKGYQPQHF.

The chain uses TRBV11-3 and TRBJ2-7, with TRBD2 matching over 7 bases. The CDR3 is 12 amino acids. The germline V gene encodes CDR1 SGHNT and CDR2 YENEEA. Trimming removed 5 bases from V and 6 bases from J; junction bases left unmatched: 4. CDR3 coding DNA: TGTGCCAGCAGCCAATCGGGAGGCGAGCAGTACTTC. This encodes CASSQSGGEQYF. The variable domain in full, completed from reference TRBV11-3 and TRBJ2-7, reads EAGVVQSPRYKIIEKKQPVAFWCNPISGHNTLYWYLQNLGQGPELLIRYENEEAVDDSQLPKDRFSAERLKGVDSTLKIQPAELGDSAVYLCASSQSGGEQYFGPGTRLTVT.

Details on this clone: One end of the junction is discordant with germline, which a read error may explain. The chain has TRBV15 and TRBJ1-6; weak D call: TRBD1 (5 bases). There are 18 residues in the CDR3. Germline CDR1 is LNHNV and CDR2 is YYDKDF (reference sequence). This CDR3 is CATSRDRDSNPAYSPPHF. The CDR3 DNA sequence: TGTGCCACCAGCAGAGATCGAGACAGTAACCCTGCCTATTCACCCCCCCACTTT.

This chain connects TRBV6-1 to TRBJ2-7; TRBD1 agrees at 10 bases. Germline-derived CDR1 and CDR2 are MNHNS and SASEGT. The CDR3 runs to 19 residues. Trimming took 0 bases from V and 2 from J; bases not matched to a gene: 13. CDR3 protein: CASSEALLGDRGPTYEQYF. The DNA for the CDR3 is TGTGCCAGCAGTGAAGCGCTTCTCGGGGACAGGGGCCCCACCTACGAGCAGTACTTC.

This chain joins TRBV7-2 and TRBJ2-7; TRBD2 matches at 12 bases. CDR3 length: 15 residues. Germline CDR1 and CDR2: SGHTA and FQGNSA. Trimming removed 8 bases from V and 2 bases from J; junction bases left unmatched: 7. CDR3 residues: CASSHLAGGPYEQYF. CDR3 DNA sequence: TGTGCCAGCTCCCACCTAGCGGGGGGGCCCTACGAGCAGTACTTC.

The rearrangement links TRBV7-2 to TRBJ1-1; 10 positions match TRBD1. Germline CDR1 reads SGHTA; CDR2 reads FQGNSA. This CDR3 region has 13 residues. J was trimmed by 10 bases and V by 3 bases; bases with no gene match: 5. CDR3 sequence: CASSFPDRGRAFF. DNA of the CDR3: TGTGCCAGCAGCTTCCCCGACAGGGGGCGAGCTTTCTTT. Variable domain in full (rest from reference TRBV7-2 and TRBJ1-1): GAGVSQSPSNKVTEKGKDVELRCDPISGHTALYWYRQSLGQGLEFLIYFQGNSAPDKSGLPSDRFSAERTGGSVSTLTIQRTQQEDSAVYLCASSFPDRGRAFFGQGTRLTVV.

V usage is TRBV10-1 and J usage is TRBJ2-3, with 10 positions matching TRBD1. The CDR3 totals 18 residues. CDR1 and CDR2 from the germline V gene are WNHNN and SYGVQD (reference sequence). V lost 0 bases to trimming and J lost 6 bases; unmatched junction nucleotides: 12. The CDR3 sequence: CASSESLYPGQGSDTQYF. CDR3 nucleotides: TGCGCCAGCAGTGAGTCGTTGTATCCGGGACAGGGGAGTGATACGCAGTATTTT.

The genes are TRBV5-8 and TRBJ1-2; 7 bases are shared with TRBD1. Germline loops: CDR1 SGHTS, CDR2 YDEGEE. J was trimmed by 0 bases and V by 0 bases; bases with no gene match: 8. CDR3 length equals 17 residues. The DNA of the CDR3 is TGTGCCAGCAGCTTGGCCACGACCGGGACAGCTAACTATGGCTACACCTTC. The encoded protein is CASSLATTGTANYGYTF.

This clone occurred once. This chain joins TRBV5-4 and TRBJ2-7; possibly TRBD2 for D (6 bases). V was clipped by 2 bases and J by 5 bases, with 17 bases between them. Germline-derived CDR1 and CDR2 are SGHNT and YYREEE (reference sequence). The CDR3 consists of 15 residues. The CDR3 bases are TGTGCCAGCAGCTTCCGGGACTTTGGAGGGCACGAGCAGTACTTC. It codes for CASSFRDFGGHEQYF. The whole variable domain, remainder taken from reference TRBV5-4 and TRBJ2-7, is ETGVTQSPTHLIKTRGQQVTLRCSSQSGHNTVSWYQQALGQGPQFIFQYYREEENGRGNFPPRFSGLQFPNYSSELNVNALELDDSALYLCASSFRDFGGHEQYFGPGTRLTVT.

This chain links TRBV14 with TRBJ2-5, with TRBD2 matching 12 bases. The CDR3 is made up of 15 amino acids. Germline CDR1 SGHDN, CDR2 FVKESK. With 3 bases clipped from V and 4 bases from J, the junction kept 3 bases outside the gene matches. The CDR3 loop is CASSQATSGGETQYF. In DNA, the CDR3 is TGTGCCAGCAGCCAGGCGACTAGCGGGGGAGAGACCCAGTACTTC.

V gene TRBV28 combines with J gene TRBJ2-3, with 10 bases that match TRBD1. The J segment lost 4 bases and the V segment lost 3 bases, leaving 13 bases of the junction unmatched. CDR3 size: 18 residues. CDR1 and CDR2 from the germline V gene are MDHEN and SYDVKM. The DNA for the CDR3 is TGTGCCAGCAGTTTTTTACGGTTGGGACAGGGGAGTCCAGATACGCAGTATTTT. This sequence encodes CASSFLRLGQGSPDTQYF. The variable domain in full, with the rest retrieved from reference TRBV28 and TRBJ2-3, is DVKVTQSSRYLVKRTGEKVFLECVQDMDHENMFWYRQDPGLGLRLIYFSYDVKMKEKGDIPEGYSVSREKKERFSLILESASTNQTSMYLCASSFLRLGQGSPDTQYFGPGTRLTVL.

V is TRBV6-6 and J is TRBJ2-3; 10 bases line up with TRBD1. The CDR3 loop spans 14 amino acids. The V gene end was trimmed by 6 bases and the J gene end by 5 bases; junction bases not matched to a gene: 5. From germline, CDR1 is MNHNY and CDR2 SVGAGI (reference sequence). The CDR3 DNA sequence: TGTGCCAGCAGGGGACAGGGGAAGGTAGATACGCAGTATTTT. It encodes CASRGQGKVDTQYF.

This chain connects TRBV30 to TRBJ1-1; the D gene is possibly TRBD1 (6 bases). The CDR3 spans 14 residues. Germline V lookup: CDR1 GTSNPN, CDR2 SVGIG (reference sequence). V was clipped by 4 bases and J by 5 bases, with 17 bases between them. The CDR3 protein is CAWKWGRGGTEAFF. CDR3 nucleotide sequence: TGTGCCTGGAAGTGGGGCAGGGGAGGGACTGAAGCTTTCTTT.

The chain joins TRBV28 to TRBJ1-5; D unresolved. The V and J ends lost 7 bases and 4 bases respectively, with 14 bases between them. Germline lookup yields CDR1 MDHEN and CDR2 SYDVKM. This CDR3 has 14 residues. CDR3 protein: CASIRWGGNQPQHF. In DNA form, the CDR3 reads TGTGCCAGCATCCGGTGGGGAGGTAATCAGCCCCAGCATTTT.

The CDR3 DNA sequence: TGCGCCAGCAGCGAATCCGGGACTAGCTTCTACGAGCAGTACTTC. Protein: CASSESGTSFYEQYF. This sequence joins TRBV5-1 and TRBJ2-7; TRBD2 agrees at 9 bases. V shed 4 bases, J shed 3 bases, and the junction held 8 bases outside the gene matches. Germline-derived CDR1 and CDR2 are SGHRS and YFSETQ. CDR3 length: 15 residues. Variable domain in full (rest from reference TRBV5-1 and TRBJ2-7): KAGVTQTPRYLIKTRGQQVTLSCSPISGHRSVSWYQQTPGQGLQFLFEYFSETQRNKGNFPGRFSGRQFSNSRSEMNVSTLELGDSALYLCASSESGTSFYEQYFGPGTRLTVT.

J is TRBJ1-2 and V is TRBV6-1; the D gene is possibly TRBD1 (5 bases). The CDR3 is 16 residues long. The germline gives CDR1 MNHNS, CDR2 SASEGT. Trimming removed 2 bases from V and 5 bases from J, with 18 bases in between. The CDR3 sequence is CASSEFSGLWAYGYTF. CDR3 in DNA: TGTGCCAGCAGTGAATTCTCGGGACTCTGGGCGTATGGCTACACCTTC.

V gene TRBV7-6 combines with J gene TRBJ1-2, with D perhaps matching TRBD1 (5 bases). V was shortened by 4 bases and J by 4 bases, with 19 bases between the two germline ends. This CDR3 has 16 amino acids. Germline assignment: CDR1 SGHVS and CDR2 FNYEAQ. The CDR3: CASSSGGGPLAYGYTF. Written as DNA, the CDR3 is TGTGCCAGCAGCTCCGGGGGTGGCCCGCTGGCCTATGGCTACACCTTC.

A single count supports this clone. V is TRBV19 and J is TRBJ2-3; TRBD2 matches 8 bases. Germline V gives CDR1 LNHDA, CDR2 SQIVND (reference sequence). CDR3 size: 17 residues. The J segment lost 2 bases and the V segment lost 8 bases, leaving 15 bases of the junction unmatched. CDR3 region: CASGFGYTSGFTDTQYF. The CDR3 DNA is TGTGCCAGTGGTTTCGGTTACACTAGCGGCTTCACAGATACGCAGTATTTT.

This chain links TRBV19 with TRBJ2-2, with D possibly being TRBD2 (6 bases). Trimming pared 7 bases from V and 6 bases from J, leaving 21 bases between. Germline V CDR1 and CDR2: LNHDA, SQIVND (reference sequence). The CDR3 loop spans 16 amino acids. The CDR3 DNA reads TGTGCCAGTAATGTGGGGATGACGTGGGGGGCCGGGGAGCTGTTTTTT. This gives the protein CASNVGMTWGAGELFF. The whole variable domain, filled in from reference TRBV19 and TRBJ2-2, reads DGGITQSPKYLFRKEGQNVTLSCEQNLNHDAMYWYRQDPGQGLRLIYYSQIVNDFQKGDIAEGYSVSREKKESFPLTVTSAQKNPTAFYLCASNVGMTWGAGELFFGEGSRLTVL.

This clone was seen more than once but under ten times. The V gene is TRBV28, the J gene TRBJ1-6; no clear D. CDR3 length equals 15 residues. The ends were cut back, 10 bases at V and 5 bases at J, with 18 bases in the middle. Germline values: CDR1 MDHEN, CDR2 SYDVKM. This CDR3 is CATSRHHPDNSPLHF. CDR3 coding DNA: TGTGCCACCTCAAGACACCACCCGGATAATTCACCCCTCCACTTT.

This rearrangement joins TRBV5-8 to TRBJ2-7, with TRBD1 matching 9 bases. This CDR3 comprises 18 residues. V dropped 1 base and J dropped 3; count of bases not matched to a gene: 14. Per the germline V gene, CDR1 is SGHTS and CDR2 is YDEGEE. The CDR3 DNA reads as TGTGCCAGCAGCTTGATCCTAGTAGAGCGGACAGGGGTCTACGAGCAGTACTTC. Its protein is CASSLILVERTGVYEQYF.

The V call is TRBV28, the J call TRBJ1-6, with D unclear. Germline loops: CDR1 MDHEN, CDR2 SYDVKM. The CDR3 is 14 amino acids. Trimming cost V 4 bases and J 10 bases, with 14 bases left between them. In nucleotides, the CDR3 is TGTGCCAGCAGTTCACGTTTGAGGCTCTCACCCCTCCACTTT. Translation: CASSSRLRLSPLHF.

The CDR3 loop reads CASRSPTDTQYF. The CDR3 DNA reads TGTGCCAGCAGAAGCCCGACAGATACGCAGTATTTT. The rearrangement joins TRBV7-9 to TRBJ2-3; D is unclear. Trimming cost V 6 bases and J 3 bases, with 7 bases left between them. The germline gives CDR1 SEHNR, CDR2 FQNEAQ (reference sequence). CDR3 length equals 12 residues. The full variable domain, in which reference TRBV7-9 and TRBJ2-3 provide the parts outside the CDR3, is DTGVSQNPRHKITKRGQNVTFRCDPISEHNRLYWYRQTLGQGPEFLTYFQNEAQLEKSRLLSDRFSAERPKGSFSTLEIQRTEQGDSAMYLCASRSPTDTQYFGPGTRLTVL.

The gene calls are TRBV2 and TRBJ2-2, with D possibly TRBD1 on 6 matching bases. Germline lookup yields CDR1 SNHLY and CDR2 FYNNEI. The V end was cut by 6 bases, the J end by 5 bases, with 16 bases between. The CDR3 covers 15 residues. Here the CDR3 reads CASSRGPLGTGELFF. Here the CDR3 DNA reads TGTGCCAGCAGCAGGGGCCCCTTGGGGACCGGGGAGCTGTTTTTT.

This clone was seen only a few times. J is TRBJ1-4 and V is TRBV28, with a tentative D call TRBD1 (6 bases). Germline CDR1 and CDR2: MDHEN and SYDVKM. The CDR3 length is 14 residues. V lost 1 base and J 7 bases, leaving 10 bases between the germline ends. CDR3 nucleotide sequence: TGTGCCAGCAGTTTATACAGGGTGGGTGAAAAACTGTTTTTT. It encodes CASSLYRVGEKLFF.

This clone was recorded once. The CDR3 region is CASSLSSLGTYYGYTF. CDR3 bases: TGTGCCAGCAGTTTATCGTCCCTCGGGACATACTATGGCTACACCTTC. The chain joins TRBV27 to TRBJ1-2, with D perhaps matching TRBD1 (6 bases). The V end lost 0 bases, the J end lost 3 bases, and 14 bases lay between the germline ends. CDR1 MNHEY and CDR2 SMNVEV come from the germline V gene (reference sequence). CDR3 size: 16 residues.

The rearrangement uses TRBV5-1 and TRBJ2-1, with D perhaps matching TRBD2 (6 bases). Deletions cut 0 bases from V and 10 bases from J, with 20 bases between. Germline CDR1 is SGHRS and CDR2 is YFSETQ. This CDR3 has 16 amino acids. The CDR3 is CASSLVNGGHFREQFF. CDR3 nucleotides: TGCGCCAGCAGCTTGGTAAACGGGGGTCACTTTAGAGAGCAGTTCTTC.

The chain links TRBV6-1 to TRBJ1-1, with unresolved D. Looked up from germline, CDR1 is MNHNS and CDR2 is SASEGT. The CDR3 length is 15 residues. The ends were cut back, 1 base at V and 4 bases at J, with 13 bases in the middle. The CDR3 DNA sequence: TGTGCCAGCAGTGAAGTTTCAGGCAGTCCCACTGAAGCTTTCTTT. It yields the protein CASSEVSGSPTEAFF.

This sequence joins TRBV6-1 and TRBJ2-7, with D possibly being TRBD2 (6 bases). V shed 8 bases and J shed 7 bases, with 12 bases lying between them. Germline V gene sequence: CDR1 MNHNS, CDR2 SASEGT. The CDR3 consists of 11 residues. CDR3 DNA sequence: TGTGCCAGCTCCAGGAGGGAGGAGCAGTACTTC. Amino acid sequence: CASSRREEQYF.

This chain uses TRBV11-3 with TRBJ2-1, with TRBD1 matching over 9 bases. The junction had 8 bases not matched to a gene; V was cut back by 7 bases and J by 4 bases. From germline, CDR1 is SGHNT and CDR2 YENEEA. The CDR3 is 15 amino acids. CDR3 coding DNA: TGTGCCAGCACCAAACAGGGGGCGCGGTACAATGAGCAGTTCTTC. The encoded protein is CASTKQGARYNEQFF.

The V gene is TRBV6-4, the J gene TRBJ1-2; D uncertain. V shed 7 bases and J shed 5 bases, with 17 bases lying between them. Germline V gives CDR1 MRHNA, CDR2 SNTAGT. CDR3 size: 14 residues. This chain's CDR3 is CASKSGQEPYGYTF. The CDR3 DNA sequence: TGTGCCAGCAAAAGTGGGCAGGAACCTTATGGCTACACCTTC.